This T cell receptor (beta chain) was sequenced during a study of identical twins. The sample holds many counts of this clonotype. The CDR3 totals 12 residues. Germline loops: CDR1 GTSNPN, CDR2 SVGIG (reference sequence). Germline trimming cut 3 bases from V and 7 bases from J; bases unmatched to any gene: 2. TCRdb independently ran MiXCR on the 5' RACE reads; one entry per CDR3 protein. This repertoire shows 450,000 to 650,000 distinct CDR3 sequences, nearly 10% found once; its top ten account for 3%. These sequences were also reported in another study, on yellow fever vaccine responses in identical twins.

This TCR came from a woman between 18 and 29 years old in good health. Sequencing used PBMCs. The chain is built from TRBV30 and TRBJ2-1, with 8 bases lining up with TRBD1. CDR3 in DNA: TGTGCCTGGAGGACAGGGGCGAATGAGCAGTTCTTC. It specifies CAWRTGANEQFF.